The clone carrying this T cell receptor (beta chain) has at least ten counts. Germline lookup yields CDR1 SGHRS and CDR2 YFSETQ. The V end lost 0 bases, the J end lost 6 bases, and 12 bases lay between the germline ends. The CDR3 is made up of 15 amino acids. TCRdb itself ran the RT-PCR reads through MiXCR, one entry per CDR3 protein. The top ten clones hold less than 35% of a sample with approximately 57,000 distinct CDR3 sequences, 10% to 15% of them seen once. This entry is derived from a study of patients and donors after allogeneic stem cell transplantation. Sequencing used blood, either unsorted or a sorted T cell fraction (not recorded which). This chain uses TRBV5-1 with TRBJ1-4; D might be TRBD1 (5 bases). This clonotype was sampled from a human donor who was either an allogeneic HSCT recipient or a stem cell or donor lymphocyte infusion donor (not recorded which). It is not recorded whose cells these are; they may come from a transplant donor. CDR3: CASSLVAGRDEKLFF. The CDR3 DNA reads TGCGCCAGCAGCTTGGTAGCAGGGCGGGATGAAAAACTGTTTTTT. Full variable domain (rest looked up from reference TRBV5-1 and TRBJ1-4): KAGVTQTPRYLIKTRGQQVTLSCSPISGHRSVSWYQQTPGQGLQFLFEYFSETQRNKGNFPGRFSGRQFSNSRSEMNVSTLELGDSALYLCASSLVAGRDEKLFFGSGTQLSVL.